This is a list of T cell receptor beta chains from one sample in a study of cytomegalovirus exposure and HLA in healthy donors. Measured with immunoSEQ multiplex PCR; TCRdb has only the in-frame clones, and not every one. The profile shows some 150,000 clones, roughly 80% of them singletons. Sequencing input: PBMCs. Receptors originate from a woman younger than 45 in good health and CMV-seronegative. CDR3s include the opening cysteine and the closing phenylalanine or tryptophan. D genes are given only for firm matches. Size is omitted from some rows. Given values are once, few, many or a class for expanded clones.

.	TRBV5-6	few	15	TRBJ2-1	TGTGCCAGCAGCTTGGGGCAGGAAACCTACAATGAGCAGTTCTTC	CASSLGQETYNEQFF
.	TRBV4-2	.	17	TRBJ2-2	TGTGCCAGCAGCCAAGATCAGGTGGGAGCGGGTACCGGGGAGCTGTTTTTT	CASSQDQVGAGTGELFF
TRBD2	TRBV5-1	once	15	TRBJ2-3	TGCGCCAGCAGCCCCACAGCTAGCGGTACAGATACGCAGTATTTT	CASSPTASGTDTQYF
TRBD1	TRBV5-1	once	14	TRBJ2-7	TGCGCCAGCAGCTTGGAGGGACAGGCGGAGGGGCAGTACTTC	CASSLEGQAEGQYF
.	TRBV7-2	.	11	TRBJ2-7	TGTGCCAGCAGCCTACTCTACGAGCAGTACTTC	CASSLLYEQYF
.	TRBV7-2	.	13	TRBJ1-1	TGTGCCAGCAGCGAGACAGTGAACACTGAAGCTTTCTTT	CASSETVNTEAFF
.	TRBV6-6	.	15	TRBJ1-2	TGTGCCAGCAGTTACGGTTCGCGGGGGAACTATGGCTACACCTTC	CASSYGSRGNYGYTF
TRBD1	TRBV7-2	.	15	TRBJ1-4	TGTGCCAGCAGATTATCAGGGGGAACAAGAGAAAAACTGTTTTTT	CASRLSGGTREKLFF
TRBD2	TRBV7-3	.	15	TRBJ2-7	TGTGCCAGCAGCCCTATGGCGGGGGGGAGCTACGAGCAGTACTTC	CASSPMAGGSYEQYF
.	TRBV10-3	.	15	TRBJ1-3	TGTGCCATCAGTGTCCCCGGGTACTCTGGAAACACCATATATTTT	CAISVPGYSGNTIYF
TRBD1	TRBV19	.	16	TRBJ1-2	TGTGCCAGTAGTATAGGCGGACAGGGATCGGCCTATGGCTACACCTTC	CASSIGGQGSAYGYTF
.	TRBV5-6	.	18	TRBJ1-5	TGTGCCAGCAGCTTAACCCAGAGAGGGATCCTTAGCAATCAGCCCCAGCATTTT	CASSLTQRGILSNQPQHF
.	TRBV7-9	.	15	TRBJ2-5	TGTTCCAGCAGCCCACGCAGGGGCCGTGTAGAGACCCAGTACTTC	CSSSPRRGRVETQYF
.	TRBV7-9	.	15	TRBJ2-3	TGTTCCAGCAGCTCCTCTCGAGCGGTCGGAGATACGCAGTATTTT	CSSSSSRAVGDTQYF
TRBD2	TRBV19	few	15	TRBJ2-7	TGTGCCAGTAGTCCTCGGACTAGCGGACCCTACGAGCAGTACTTC	CASSPRTSGPYEQYF
.	TRBV2	.	14	TRBJ2-3	TGTGCCAGCAGTGAGTTTCTCCTTTCGGGTACGCAGTATTTT	CASSEFLLSGTQYF
TRBD2	TRBV7-6	.	17	TRBJ2-5	TGTGCCAGCAGCTTAGTTCCGGGGACTAGCGGTCAAGAGACCCAGTACTTC	CASSLVPGTSGQETQYF
.	TRBV28	.	16	TRBJ2-3	TGTGCCAGCAGTTTACCTGGGACTCTCAGCACAGATACGCAGTATTTT	CASSLPGTLSTDTQYF
.	TRBV29-1	few	12	TRBJ1-1	TGCAGCGTTGAAAAGGGAGACACTGAAGCTTTCTTT	CSVEKGDTEAFF
.	TRBV7-2	.	15	TRBJ2-1	TGTGCCAGCGGACCTACCCCGGGACTCCAGTGGGAGCAGTTCTTC	CASGPTPGLQWEQFF
TRBD2	TRBV15	.	15	TRBJ2-3	TGTGCCACCGCGGATCGGACTAGCAGCTCAGATACGCAGTATTTT	CATADRTSSSDTQYF
.	TRBV29-1	few	12	TRBJ2-2	TGCACCGCGTGGACAACAACCGGGGAGCTGTTTTTT	CTAWTTTGELFF
TRBD2	TRBV27	once	15	TRBJ2-7	TGTGCCAGCAGTTTAAGGGCGGGAGGTAGGTACGAGCAGTACTTC	CASSLRAGGRYEQYF
TRBD2	TRBV6-4	.	14	TRBJ2-1	TGTGCCAGCAGTCTAGCGGATGGGGTCAATGAGCAGTTCTTC	CASSLADGVNEQFF
TRBD2	TRBV28	.	15	TRBJ2-2	TGTGCCAGCAGTTTGCCGACTAGCGGAACCGGGGAGCTGTTTTTT	CASSLPTSGTGELFF
.	TRBV2	.	12	TRBJ2-7	TGTGCCAGCCGAGGTTCCATCTACGAGCAGTACTTC	CASRGSIYEQYF
.	TRBV6-1	.	15	TRBJ1-6	TGTGCCAGCAGTAAACTGGAACAGGTTAATTCACCCCTCCACTTT	CASSKLEQVNSPLHF
TRBD2	TRBV6-1	.	15	TRBJ2-3	TGTGCCAGCAGGGAGGTAGCGGGAGTTTCCGATACGCAGTATTTT	CASREVAGVSDTQYF
TRBD1	TRBV5-1	.	15	TRBJ1-1	TGCGCCAGCAGCGACAGGACAGGGGGGAACACTGAAGCTTTCTTT	CASSDRTGGNTEAFF
.	TRBV7-3	once	13	TRBJ1-2	TGTGCCAGCAGCCAGGGAGGGAACTATGGCTACACCTTC	CASSQGGNYGYTF
TRBD1	TRBV2	few	15	TRBJ2-5	TGTGCCAGCGAGACGTCCCAGGGGGCAAGAGAGACCCAGTACTTC	CASETSQGARETQYF
.	TRBV7-9	.	12	TRBJ1-2	TGTGCCAGCAGCTTTGGTTTGAGCGGCTACACCTTC	CASSFGLSGYTF
TRBD1	TRBV10-3	.	14	TRBJ1-1	TGTGCCATCAGTGAAAGGGGGCAGGACACTGAAGCTTTCTTT	CAISERGQDTEAFF
.	TRBV5-1	.	14	TRBJ1-3	TGCGCCAGCAGCCCGGACTTCTCTGGAAACACCATATATTTT	CASSPDFSGNTIYF
.	TRBV12-2	.	16	TRBJ1-1	TGTGCAAGTCGCCCTCCCGGGACAGGGGGGTGGACTGAAGCTTTCTTT	CASRPPGTGGWTEAFF
TRBD1	TRBV30	few	14	TRBJ1-4	TGTGCCTGGCTGCCGGGACAGGGCGGTGAAAAACTGTTTTTT	CAWLPGQGGEKLFF
.	TRBV6-6	.	13	TRBJ2-1	TGTGCCAGCAGTTACTCCTTCTCCAATGAGCAGTTCTTC	CASSYSFSNEQFF
.	TRBV5-1	.	15	TRBJ2-7	TGCGCCAGCAGCTCATATTCAGGGAACCCCTACGAGCAGTACTTC	CASSSYSGNPYEQYF
TRBD2	TRBV11-2	.	15	TRBJ2-7	TGTGCCAGCAGCATCAGTCTAGCGGGAACCTACGAGCAGTACTTC	CASSISLAGTYEQYF
.	TRBV5-4	once	15	TRBJ1-2	TGTGCCAGCAGCCCACCGGGACAATATAACTATGGCTACACCTTC	CASSPPGQYNYGYTF
.	TRBV5-4	.	14	TRBJ2-7	TGTGCCAGCAGCTTGGAGTGGGGCGGCTACGAGCAGTACTTC	CASSLEWGGYEQYF
TRBD1	TRBV5-6	.	14	TRBJ1-2	TGTGCCAGCAGGTCCGGACAGGTCGAGTATGGCTACACCTTC	CASRSGQVEYGYTF
TRBD1	TRBV5-1	.	15	TRBJ2-1	TGCGCCAGCAGCTTGGGGGACAGTTCCCGCAATGAGCAGTTCTTC	CASSLGDSSRNEQFF
.	TRBV27	few	15	TRBJ2-5	TGTGCCAGCAGACCCGACAAGAACTACCAAGAGACCCAGTACTTC	CASRPDKNYQETQYF
TRBD2	TRBV7-2	.	19	TRBJ2-1	TGTGCCAGCAGCTTAGTGCTTGCGGGAGGCCCTAGCTCCTACAATGAGCAGTTCTTC	CASSLVLAGGPSSYNEQFF
.	TRBV4-1	few	15	TRBJ2-7	TGCGCCAGCAGCCAAGCCAGTCGACAAGGCTACGAGCAGTACTTC	CASSQASRQGYEQYF
.	TRBV7-2	.	13	TRBJ1-2	TGTGCCAGCAGCTTACAGGTGGACTATGGCTACACCTTC	CASSLQVDYGYTF
TRBD1	TRBV25-1	.	15	TRBJ1-4	TGTGCCAGCAGTGAATGGGACAGAGATAATGAAAAACTGTTTTTT	CASSEWDRDNEKLFF
TRBD1	TRBV5-1	.	14	TRBJ2-5	TGCGCCAGCAGCCTTCACAGGGGCCAAGAGACCCAGTACTTC	CASSLHRGQETQYF
TRBD1	TRBV4-1	.	15	TRBJ2-2	TGCGCCAGCAGCCAAGACGACAGGGGGCTTGGGGAGCTGTTTTTT	CASSQDDRGLGELFF
TRBD2	TRBV11-2	.	15	TRBJ2-7	TGTGCCAGCAGCTCACTAGCGGGCCGCTCCTACGAGCAGTACTTC	CASSSLAGRSYEQYF
TRBD2	TRBV9	.	16	TRBJ2-7	TGTGCCAGCAACCCCAGCGGGAGATCCACCGTCCACGAGCAGTACTTC	CASNPSGRSTVHEQYF
TRBD1	TRBV19	once	14	TRBJ1-4	TGTGCCAGTACCGACAGGGCAACTAATGAAAAACTGTTTTTT	CASTDRATNEKLFF
.	TRBV11-2	.	14	TRBJ1-1	TGTGCCAGCAGCCTGCCGACAGTGAACACTGAAGCTTTCTTT	CASSLPTVNTEAFF
.	TRBV14	.	13	TRBJ1-2	TGTGCCAGCAGCATGAGATCTAACTATGGCTACACCTTC	CASSMRSNYGYTF
.	TRBV19	.	13	TRBJ1-1	TGTGCCAGTAGTTGGAGCCTAACCACTGAAGCTTTCTTT	CASSWSLTTEAFF
TRBD1	TRBV10-3	.	13	TRBJ1-2	TGTGCCATCAGCGACAGGGGGATCTTGGGCTACACCTTC	CAISDRGILGYTF
.	TRBV29-1	.	13	TRBJ2-7	TGCAGCGTGGGGTTGGCCAGGGACAACGAGCAGTACTTC	CSVGLARDNEQYF
TRBD1	TRBV18	.	14	TRBJ1-5	TGTGCCAGCTCATGGACAGGGGGCAATCAGCCCCAGCATTTT	CASSWTGGNQPQHF
.	TRBV11-2	.	12	TRBJ1-5	TGTGCCAGCAGCTTAGTGCCGGGGCCCCAGCATTTT	CASSLVPGPQHF